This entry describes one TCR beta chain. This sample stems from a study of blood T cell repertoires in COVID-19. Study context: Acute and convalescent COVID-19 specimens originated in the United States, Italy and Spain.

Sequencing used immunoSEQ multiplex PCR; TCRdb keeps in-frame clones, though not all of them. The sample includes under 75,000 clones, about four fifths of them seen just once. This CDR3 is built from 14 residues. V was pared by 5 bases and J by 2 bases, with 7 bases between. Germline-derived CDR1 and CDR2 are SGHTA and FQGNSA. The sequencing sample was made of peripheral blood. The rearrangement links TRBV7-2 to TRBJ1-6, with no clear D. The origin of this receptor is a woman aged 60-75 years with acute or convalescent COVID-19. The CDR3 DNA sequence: TGTGCCAGCAGCGGCCGGGCCTATAATTCACCCCTCCACTTT. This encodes CASSGRAYNSPLHF.